This T cell receptor (beta chain) was sequenced for a study of blood T cell repertoires in COVID-19. Using immunoSEQ multiplex PCR, the repertoire was profiled, and TCRdb retains in-frame clones only, with some absent. The table lists about 59,000 clones, roughly nine tenths of them singletons. V was pared by 0 bases and J by 6 bases, with 6 bases between. The CDR3 is 13 amino acids. Germline values: CDR1 SEHNR, CDR2 FQNEAQ (reference sequence). This TCR was sampled from a man older than 75 in a cohort sampled during active COVID-19. The specimen was peripheral blood. The V call is TRBV7-9, the J call TRBJ2-1; D may be TRBD1 (6 bases). CDR3 sequence reads: CASSLAGGNEQFF. The DNA for the CDR3 is TGTGCCAGCAGCTTAGCAGGGGGCAATGAGCAGTTCTTC.